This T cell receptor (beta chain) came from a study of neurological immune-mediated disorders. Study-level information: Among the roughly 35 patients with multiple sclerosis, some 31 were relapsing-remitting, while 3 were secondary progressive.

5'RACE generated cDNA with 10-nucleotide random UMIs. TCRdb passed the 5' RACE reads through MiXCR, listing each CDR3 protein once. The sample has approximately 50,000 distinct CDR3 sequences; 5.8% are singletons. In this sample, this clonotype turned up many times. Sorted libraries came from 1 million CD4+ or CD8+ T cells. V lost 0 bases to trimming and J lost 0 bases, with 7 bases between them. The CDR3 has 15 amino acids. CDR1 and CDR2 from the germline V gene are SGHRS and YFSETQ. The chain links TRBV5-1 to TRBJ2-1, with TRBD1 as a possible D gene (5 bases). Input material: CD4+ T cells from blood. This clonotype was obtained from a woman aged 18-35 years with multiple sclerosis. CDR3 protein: CASSLAQGSYNEQFF. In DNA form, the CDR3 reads TGCGCCAGCAGCTTGGCTCAGGGCTCCTACAATGAGCAGTTCTTC.